A selection of T cell receptor beta chains follows, all from one sample in a study of OX40 agonist ivuxolimab in advanced cancers. This table comes from immunoSEQ multiplex PCR, and its TCRdb copy is limited to in-frame clones, with some not included. The sample includes under 80,000 clones, 70% to 90% of them seen just once. The sequencing here drew on CD4+ or CD8+ T cells sorted from blood, taken in a trial of the OX40 agonist ivuxolimab. The source is an adult with an advanced solid tumor such as melanoma, head and neck, liver or kidney cancer. Each CDR3 is given with its conserved first and last residue. A D gene is named only where the DNA matches it firmly. Clone size is stated in some rows and not others, as once, few, many or a class when expanded.

TRBJ1-4,TRBV6-1,NA,NA,TGTGCCAGCAGTACTTTAGGGGACGGTGAAAAACTGTTTTTT,CASSTLGDGEKLFF
TRBJ1-1,TRBV11-3,NA,NA,TGTGCCAGCAGCTTTCAGGTGGACACTGAAGCTTTCTTT,CASSFQVDTEAFF
TRBJ2-1,TRBV5-1,NA,NA,TGCGCCAGCAGCCTTTATTCCTACAATGAGCAGTTCTTC,CASSLYSYNEQFF
TRBJ1-4,TRBV7-9,NA,NA,TGTGCCAGCAGCCCTGACCCGGGACTGATAAATGAAAAACTGTTTTTT,CASSPDPGLINEKLFF
TRBJ1-1,TRBV11-2,NA,TRBD1,TGTGCCAGCAGCTGGGACAGGGCTGAAGCTTTCTTT,CASSWDRAEAFF
TRBJ2-1,TRBV5-1,NA,NA,TGCGCCAGCAGGTGGGACTACAATGAGCAGTTCTTC,CASRWDYNEQFF
TRBJ2-5,TRBV5-4,NA,TRBD2,TGTGCCAGCAGCTTGGAAGGCGGGAGGTGGGTCGAGACCCAGTACTTC,CASSLEGGRWVETQYF
TRBJ2-7,TRBV30,NA,NA,TGTGCCTGGAGTGTATCCTACGAGCAGTACTTC,CAWSVSYEQYF
TRBJ1-1,TRBV29-1,once,NA,TGCAGCGTAGAGGGCGGGGGGCCGGTTACTGAAGCTTTCTTT,CSVEGGGPVTEAFF
TRBJ1-2,TRBV7-2,NA,NA,TGTGCCAGCAGCTTAGATCTGGAAAGGGGCTACACCTTC,CASSLDLERGYTF
TRBJ2-7,TRBV7-9,NA,TRBD2,TGTGCCAGCAGCTTAAATCGGGGGGGATGGCAGTACTTC,CASSLNRGGWQYF
TRBJ2-5,TRBV28,NA,NA,TGTGCCAGCAGTTTACCCCAAGTGGAGACCCAGTACTTC,CASSLPQVETQYF